Presented here are 31 T cell receptor beta chains from one specimen sequenced in a study of technical replicates of blood from a handful of donors. Measured with immunoSEQ multiplex PCR; TCRdb has only the in-frame clones, and not every one. The data show around 63,000 clones, nearly 95% seen once. Sequenced: PBMCs. The receptor set was obtained from a human donor in good health. Some clones in this sample may be carry-over from other donors' samples.

This clone has a handful of counts. This CDR3 reads CGCQGSMNTEAFF. The CDR3 region has the DNA TGTGGATGTCAGGGCTCGATGAACACTGAAGCTTTCTTT. The V and J genes are TRBV30 and TRBJ1-1; D possibly corresponds to TRBD1 (5 bases). Germline V gene lookup returns CDR1 GTSNPN and CDR2 SVGIG (reference sequence). This CDR3 has 13 amino acids.

The CDR3 DNA follows: TGCGCCAGCAGCTTGGCCGGGACTAGCGGGTTCGGGAACTACGAGCAGTACTTC. Translated: CASSLAGTSGFGNYEQYF. The chain links TRBV5-1 to TRBJ2-7; 12 positions agree with TRBD2. Germline CDR1 reads SGHRS; CDR2 reads YFSETQ. V was clipped by 0 bases and J by 3 bases; unmatched bases: 10. The CDR3 contains 18 residues. Variable domain in full (rest from reference TRBV5-1 and TRBJ2-7): KAGVTQTPRYLIKTRGQQVTLSCSPISGHRSVSWYQQTPGQGLQFLFEYFSETQRNKGNFPGRFSGRQFSNSRSEMNVSTLELGDSALYLCASSLAGTSGFGNYEQYFGPGTRLTVT.

The V call is TRBV7-6, the J call TRBJ1-1; tentative D call: TRBD1 (5 bases). CDR3 size: 14 residues. Trimming shortened V by 1 base and J by 1 base, and 7 bases separated the two germline ends. The germline CDR1 and CDR2 sequences are SGHVS and FNYEAQ. Written as DNA, the CDR3 is TGTGCCAGCAGCTTAGAGACAGCGAACACTGAAGCTTTCTTT. Encoded protein: CASSLETANTEAFF. Full variable domain (outside the CDR3, taken from reference TRBV7-6 and TRBJ1-1): GAGVSQSPRYKVTKRGQDVALRCDPISGHVSLYWYRQALGQGPEFLTYFNYEAQQDKSGLPNDRFSAERPEGSISTLTIQRTEQRDSAMYRCASSLETANTEAFFGQGTRLTVV.

The chain employs TRBV18 and TRBJ2-2, with D unclear. Germline-derived CDR1 and CDR2 are KGHSH and LQKENI. Trimming removed 3 bases at V and 6 bases at J, with 8 bases between. The CDR3 is made up of 13 amino acids. The CDR3 nucleotides are TGTGCCAGCTCACCCTATGCCGCCGGGGAGCTGTTTTTT. It translates to CASSPYAAGELFF.

The rearrangement links TRBV4-3 to TRBJ2-2; possible D gene TRBD1, 5 bases. Germline CDR1 reads LGHNA; CDR2 reads YSLEER. The CDR3 covers 16 residues. Trimming pared 1 base from V and 4 bases from J, leaving 13 bases between. CDR3 loop: CASSQGFYQGTGELFF. Here the CDR3 DNA reads TGCGCCAGCAGCCAAGGATTCTACCAGGGCACCGGGGAGCTGTTTTTT.

V gene TRBV6-5 combines with J gene TRBJ1-4; 9 bases are shared with TRBD1. The trim removed 6 bases at V and 12 bases at J, leaving 14 bases unmatched. This CDR3 region has 15 residues. Germline CDR1 is MNHEY and CDR2 is SVGAGI. The CDR3 coding sequence is TGTGCCAGCAGGGCACAGGGGGCCATCCTCGGGGAACTGTTTTTT. Encoded protein: CASRAQGAILGELFF.

The CDR3: CASAGVNYGYTF. In DNA, the CDR3 is TGTGCCAGCGCAGGGGTTAACTATGGCTACACCTTC. The rearrangement links TRBV7-2 to TRBJ1-2; perhaps TRBD1 as D (6 bases). Germline values: CDR1 SGHTA, CDR2 FQGNSA. V lost 8 bases and J lost 1, with 8 bases in between. The CDR3 spans 12 residues.

The rearrangement links TRBV5-6 to TRBJ1-2; D remains unclear. V lost 4 bases to trimming and J lost 4 bases, with 11 bases between them. The germline V gene has CDR1 SGHDT and CDR2 YYEEEE. This CDR3 has 13 amino acids. The CDR3 region is CASSRTRGYGYTF. As DNA, the CDR3 is TGTGCCAGCAGCCGCACACGGGGCTATGGCTACACCTTC.

Here the CDR3 reads CASADRRETQYF. CDR3 DNA: TGTGCCAGTGCTGACAGGCGAGAGACCCAGTACTTC. The V and J genes are TRBV19 and TRBJ2-5, with D perhaps matching TRBD1 (6 bases). Germline CDR1 reads LNHDA; CDR2 reads SQIVND (reference sequence). Trimming cost V 8 bases and J 4 bases, with 11 bases left between them. The CDR3 loop spans 12 amino acids.

The rearrangement joins TRBV7-2 to TRBJ1-3; possible D gene TRBD1, 6 bases. V was pared by 1 base and J by 1 base, with 17 bases between. This CDR3 comprises 18 residues. CDR1 is SGHTA, CDR2 FQGNSA, per germline. The CDR3 region is CASSLESMAGASGNTIYF. The CDR3 coding sequence is TGTGCCAGCAGCTTAGAAAGCATGGCAGGGGCTTCTGGAAACACCATATATTTT.

J is TRBJ2-1 and V is TRBV4-2; the match to TRBD2 covers 8 bases. This CDR3 is built from 15 residues. V shed 0 bases and J 7 bases; nucleotides not matched to a gene: 5. Per the germline V gene, CDR1 is LGHNA and CDR2 is YNFKEQ. CDR3 amino acids: CASSQEAGERNEQFF. CDR3 DNA: TGTGCCAGCAGCCAAGAAGCGGGAGAAAGGAATGAGCAGTTCTTC.

In its sample, this clone was seen once. The V gene is TRBV30, the J gene TRBJ1-4; TRBD1 matches at 7 bases. Germline loops: CDR1 GTSNPN, CDR2 SVGIG (reference sequence). The CDR3 sequence is 14 residues long. V lost 2 bases, J lost 7 bases, and 7 bases stayed unmatched. The CDR3 nucleotides read TGTGCCTGGAGTACTCGGACAGGTTTTGAAAAACTGTTTTTT. Residues: CAWSTRTGFEKLFF.

This clone was seen a single time. The DNA of the CDR3 is TGTGCCAGTAGTATGCCGACAGGGGGCTTTCAGCCCCAGCATTTT. It specifies CASSMPTGGFQPQHF. This chain uses TRBV19 with TRBJ1-5, with 10 bases that match TRBD1. The CDR3 length is 15 residues. CDR1 LNHDA and CDR2 SQIVND come from the germline V gene (reference sequence). V lost 3 bases and J lost 6; bases outside the gene matches: 5.

This chain joins TRBV6-1 and TRBJ2-7; no clear D. V lost 4 bases to trimming and J lost 0 bases, with 4 bases between them. The CDR3 length is 12 residues. The V gene's germline CDR1 is MNHNS and CDR2 SASEGT. CDR3 coding DNA: TGTGCCAGCAGTGGGAGCTCCTACGAGCAGTACTTC. Translated, it gives CASSGSSYEQYF.

This sequence joins TRBV9 and TRBJ2-3; 9 bases match TRBD2. Trimming cost V 4 bases and J 4 bases; bases outside gene matches: 10. Germline V lookup: CDR1 SGDLS, CDR2 YYNGEE. CDR3 length: 16 residues. CDR3 in DNA: TGTGCCAGCAGCCCCCGCTCCGGGACTAGCCCAGATACGCAGTATTTT. Residues: CASSPRSGTSPDTQYF.

The chain carries TRBV30 and TRBJ2-7, with 8 nucleotides matching TRBD2. The germline V gene encodes CDR1 GTSNPN and CDR2 SVGIG (reference sequence). Trimming cost V 6 bases and J 1 base; bases outside gene matches: 5. The CDR3 covers 13 residues. The CDR3 nucleotides read TGTGCCTGTAATAGCGGGGCATCCTACGAGCAGTACTTC. This gives the protein CACNSGASYEQYF.

This chain links TRBV5-1 with TRBJ2-7, with 7 bases fitting TRBD2. Germline V gives CDR1 SGHRS, CDR2 YFSETQ. V gave up 0 bases and J gave up 7 bases; unmatched junction bases: 4. CDR3 size: 13 residues. In DNA form, the CDR3 reads TGCGCCAGCAGCTTGGGACCGGGGGGAGAGCAGTACTTC. It codes for CASSLGPGGEQYF.

This chain uses TRBV18 with TRBJ1-3; 7 bases align to TRBD1. The germline V gene has CDR1 KGHSH and CDR2 LQKENI. The CDR3 has 15 residues. V lost 6 bases, J lost 0 bases, and 5 bases stayed unmatched. CDR3 DNA: TGTGCCAGCTCTATGGGACAGAGCTCTGGAAACACCATATATTTT. Its translation: CASSMGQSSGNTIYF.

The chain has TRBV2 and TRBJ2-1; 16 bases align to TRBD2. The CDR3 spans 12 residues. V lost 6 bases, J lost 16 bases, and 3 bases stayed unmatched. Per germline, CDR1 SNHLY and CDR2 FYNNEI. The CDR3 sequence is CASSGTSGRAFF. The CDR3 DNA reads as TGTGCCAGCAGCGGGACTAGCGGGAGGGCCTTCTTC.

CDR3 in amino acids: CAPTSGFVDEQFF. Written as DNA, the CDR3 is TGTGCCCCGACTAGCGGGTTTGTCGATGAGCAGTTCTTC. The V and J genes are TRBV2 and TRBJ2-1, with 10 bases matching TRBD2. Germline-derived CDR1 and CDR2 are SNHLY and FYNNEI. The CDR3 spans 13 residues. V was pared by 11 bases and J by 8 bases, with 9 bases of the junction left unmatched.

V is TRBV7-8 and J is TRBJ1-4; D unclear. The germline V and J ends were trimmed by 2 bases and 10 bases, with 17 bases remaining between them. This CDR3 is 15 amino acids long. Germline-derived CDR1 and CDR2 are SGHVS and FQNEAQ. CDR3 region: CASSLRSGFTGKLFF. The CDR3 region has the DNA TGTGCCAGCAGCTTACGGAGCGGGTTTACGGGAAAACTGTTTTTT. The full variable domain, with the rest looked up from reference TRBV7-8 and TRBJ1-4, is GAGVSQSPRYKVAKRGQDVALRCDPISGHVSLFWYQQALGQGPEFLTYFQNEAQLDKSGLPSDRFFAERPEGSVSTLKIQRTQQEDSAVYLCASSLRSGFTGKLFFGSGTQLSVL.

The chain employs TRBV2 and TRBJ1-5; D is possibly TRBD1 (5 bases). CDR3 size: 15 residues. V was clipped by 4 bases and J by 2 bases, with 12 bases between them. Germline values: CDR1 SNHLY, CDR2 FYNNEI. CDR3 residues: CASSAAREGNQPQHF. CDR3 bases: TGTGCCAGCAGTGCCGCCAGGGAGGGCAATCAGCCCCAGCATTTT.

V usage is TRBV5-1 and J usage is TRBJ1-2; 9 bases are a match to TRBD1. With V trimmed by 3 bases and J by 5 bases, 8 bases remained unmatched. The length of the CDR3 is 15 residues. CDR1 and CDR2 (germline): SGHRS, YFSETQ. The CDR3 here is CASSSSSGQGYGYTF. Here the CDR3 DNA reads TGCGCCAGCAGCTCCTCCTCGGGACAGGGTTATGGCTACACCTTC. Full variable domain (missing parts from reference TRBV5-1 and TRBJ1-2): KAGVTQTPRYLIKTRGQQVTLSCSPISGHRSVSWYQQTPGQGLQFLFEYFSETQRNKGNFPGRFSGRQFSNSRSEMNVSTLELGDSALYLCASSSSSGQGYGYTFGSGTRLTVV.

The chain carries TRBV4-3 and TRBJ2-1; a weak D match, TRBD2 (5 bases). Germline V CDR1 and CDR2: LGHNA, YSLEER. The CDR3 sequence is 15 residues long. The ends were cut back, 4 bases at V and 7 bases at J, with 17 bases in the middle. This CDR3 is CASSPGFGVRNEQFF. CDR3 nucleotides: TGCGCCAGCAGCCCGGGGTTTGGGGTTCGAAATGAGCAGTTCTTC.

V gene TRBV9 combines with J gene TRBJ2-1, with D maybe TRBD1 (6 bases). CDR3 length equals 15 residues. Trimming stripped 0 bases from V and 9 bases from J, with 16 bases between. Germline values: CDR1 SGDLS, CDR2 YYNGEE. In DNA form, the CDR3 reads TGTGCCAGCAGCGTAGGAGAGACAGGCTTCTCTGAGCAGTTCTTC. Its protein product is CASSVGETGFSEQFF.

The count of this clone is one. The rearrangement links TRBV6-5 to TRBJ2-7; TRBD1 agrees at 8 bases. V trimming: 5 bases; J trimming: 6 bases; junction bases outside the gene matches: 9. The germline gives CDR1 MNHEY, CDR2 SVGAGI. This CDR3 is built from 14 residues. The CDR3 region is CASSPQGALFEQYF. The CDR3 DNA is TGTGCCAGCAGTCCTCAGGGGGCTTTATTCGAGCAGTACTTC.

The genes are TRBV9 and TRBJ2-7; TRBD1 matches 8 bases. The CDR3 consists of 15 residues. Germline CDR1 and CDR2: SGDLS and YYNGEE. V lost 1 base to trimming and J lost 2 bases; unmatched junction nucleotides: 5. The CDR3 is CASSVRTGSPYEQYF. The CDR3 nucleotides read TGTGCCAGCAGCGTACGGACAGGGAGTCCCTACGAGCAGTACTTC.

This rearrangement joins TRBV5-4 to TRBJ2-7; TRBD2 aligns across 13 bases. Germline V gives CDR1 SGHNT, CDR2 YYREEE (reference sequence). The length of the CDR3 is 16 residues. V lost 4 bases, J lost 4 bases, and 8 bases stayed unmatched. CDR3 nucleotides: TGTGCCAGCAGCCCGGGACTAGCGGGGATCTTTTACGAGCAGTACTTC. It is translated as CASSPGLAGIFYEQYF.

The CDR3: CASSLGSGSTNTQYF. The CDR3 bases are TGTGCCAGCAGCTTAGGTAGCGGGAGTACGAATACGCAGTATTTT. This chain uses TRBV5-6 with TRBJ2-3; 9 positions match TRBD2. Germline CDR1 is SGHDT and CDR2 is YYEEEE. V trimming: 2 bases; J trimming: 7 bases; junction bases outside the gene matches: 8. There are 15 residues in the CDR3.

The chain joins TRBV19 to TRBJ2-5; 10 bases align to TRBD2. CDR3 length: 16 amino acids. The trim removed 3 bases at V and 5 bases at J, leaving 9 bases unmatched. Per germline, CDR1 LNHDA and CDR2 SQIVND (reference sequence). For the CDR3, the DNA is TGTGCCAGTAGTATCGTTAGCGGGAGGTCGAGGGAGACCCAGTACTTC. Encoded protein: CASSIVSGRSRETQYF. The whole variable domain, remainder taken from reference TRBV19 and TRBJ2-5, is DGGITQSPKYLFRKEGQNVTLSCEQNLNHDAMYWYRQDPGQGLRLIYYSQIVNDFQKGDIAEGYSVSREKKESFPLTVTSAQKNPTAFYLCASSIVSGRSRETQYFGPGTRLLVL.

This clone is a singleton in its sample. This chain joins TRBV10-3 and TRBJ1-1; the match to TRBD1 covers 10 bases. Germline assignment: CDR1 ENHRY and CDR2 SYGVKD. The CDR3 covers 15 residues. V was pared by 7 bases and J by 1 base, with 6 bases of the junction left unmatched. DNA for the CDR3: TGTGCCATCACAAAGGACAGGGGGGGGAACACTGAAGCTTTCTTT. It specifies CAITKDRGGNTEAFF.